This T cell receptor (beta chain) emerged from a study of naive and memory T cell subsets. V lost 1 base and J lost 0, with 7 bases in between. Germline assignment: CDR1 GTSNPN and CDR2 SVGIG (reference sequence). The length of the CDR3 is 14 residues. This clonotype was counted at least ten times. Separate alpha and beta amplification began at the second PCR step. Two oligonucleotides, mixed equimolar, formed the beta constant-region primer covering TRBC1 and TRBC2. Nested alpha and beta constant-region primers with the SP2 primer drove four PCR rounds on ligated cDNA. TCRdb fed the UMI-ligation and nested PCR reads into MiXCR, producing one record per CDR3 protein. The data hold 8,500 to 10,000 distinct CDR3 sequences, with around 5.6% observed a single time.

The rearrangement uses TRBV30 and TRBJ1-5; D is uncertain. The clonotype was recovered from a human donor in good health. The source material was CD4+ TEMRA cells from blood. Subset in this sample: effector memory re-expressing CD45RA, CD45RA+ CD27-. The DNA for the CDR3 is TGTGCCTGGAGTGCAGAGCATAGCAATCAGCCCCAGCATTTT. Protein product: CAWSAEHSNQPQHF.